The 18 T cell receptor beta chains listed next were all sequenced from one sample in a study of CD8 T cells in ankylosing spondylitis. Using its own MiXCR run on the 5' RACE reads, TCRdb lists one record per CDR3 protein. The sample lists roughly 100,000 distinct CDR3 sequences, almost 8.5% occurring once. Source material: blood, either unsorted or a sorted T cell fraction (not recorded which). These receptors were taken from a male donor with ankylosing spondylitis or in good health (not recorded which).

This clonotype was seen many times. The V gene is TRBV6-5, the J gene TRBJ2-7; TRBD1 matches at 9 bases. Germline V CDR1 and CDR2: MNHEY, SVGAGI. This CDR3 has 13 residues. V shed 4 bases, J shed 2 bases, and the junction held 0 bases outside the gene matches. DNA of the CDR3: TGTGCCAGCAGTTGGGACAGGGCCTACGAGCAGTACTTC. This encodes CASSWDRAYEQYF.

The chain is built from TRBV21-1 and TRBJ1-6. TRBV21-1 represents a pseudogene. This CDR3 comprises 15 residues. The CDR3 region is CASSKEMVRNSPLHF. CDR3 sequence (DNA): TGTGCCAGCAGCAAAGAAATGGTCAGAAATTCACCCCTCCACTTT.

In this sample, this clonotype turned up many times. Written as DNA, the CDR3 is TGTGCCAGCAGTTACGGGTTCTCCTACGAGCAGTACTTC. This sequence encodes CASSYGFSYEQYF. V is TRBV6-2 or TRBV6-3 and J is TRBJ2-7; D remains unclear. Deletions cut 2 bases from V and 0 bases from J, with 5 bases between. Germline V gene sequence: CDR1 MNHEY, CDR2 SVGEGT. The CDR3 covers 13 residues.

In this sample, this clonotype turned up many times. V usage is TRBV7-2 and J usage is TRBJ1-3, with TRBD1 as a possible D gene (5 bases). Germline-derived CDR1 and CDR2 are SGHTA and FQGNSA. The CDR3 loop spans 14 amino acids. Trimming left V 5 bases short and J 2 bases short, with 10 bases between. CDR3 bases: TGTGCCAGCAGCCACGGGACGCCTGGAAACACCATATATTTT. Encoded protein: CASSHGTPGNTIYF. Variable domain in full (rest from reference TRBV7-2 and TRBJ1-3): GAGVSQSPSNKVTEKGKDVELRCDPISGHTALYWYRQSLGQGLEFLIYFQGNSAPDKSGLPSDRFSAERTGGSVSTLTIQRTQQEDSAVYLCASSHGTPGNTIYFGEGSWLTVV.

In this sample, this clonotype turned up many times. This chain connects TRBV5-1 to TRBJ2-1, with 7 nucleotides matching TRBD2. Germline CDR1 is SGHRS and CDR2 is YFSETQ. CDR3 length: 15 amino acids. V gave up 8 bases and J gave up 8 bases; unmatched junction bases: 16. CDR3 sequence reads: CASARTGGGPDEQFF. CDR3 coding DNA: TGCGCCAGTGCGAGAACGGGGGGAGGGCCCGATGAGCAGTTCTTC. Full variable domain (rest looked up from reference TRBV5-1 and TRBJ2-1): KAGVTQTPRYLIKTRGQQVTLSCSPISGHRSVSWYQQTPGQGLQFLFEYFSETQRNKGNFPGRFSGRQFSNSRSEMNVSTLELGDSALYLCASARTGGGPDEQFFGPGTRLTVL.

This clonotype appeared many times. The chain joins TRBV7-8 to TRBJ1-1; unclear D gene. V lost 1 base to trimming and J lost 2 bases, with 8 bases between them. CDR1 and CDR2 from the germline V gene are SGHVS and FQNEAQ. The CDR3 has 14 residues. The CDR3 loop reads CASSLGPANTEAFF. In DNA form, the CDR3 reads TGTGCCAGCAGCTTAGGACCCGCCAACACTGAAGCTTTCTTT.

The sample holds many counts of this clonotype. This chain joins TRBV6-1 and TRBJ2-1, with TRBD2 matching 12 bases. J lost 7 bases, V lost 5 bases, and 15 bases had no gene match. The germline V gene encodes CDR1 MNHNS and CDR2 SASEGT. The CDR3 contains 18 residues. The CDR3 coding sequence is TGTGCCAGCAGTAAACGATCCCCTAGCGGGAGGGCGGAAAATGAGCAGTTCTTC. As protein: CASSKRSPSGRAENEQFF.

This clonotype was seen ten or more times. The V gene is TRBV6-2 or TRBV6-3, the J gene TRBJ2-1, with unresolved D. V was trimmed by 5 bases and J by 0 bases, leaving 5 bases between them. The CDR3 consists of 13 residues. From germline, CDR1 is MNHEY and CDR2 SVGEGT. CDR3 in DNA: TGTGCCAGCAGTCGCAGCTCCTACAATGAGCAGTTCTTC. Its protein product is CASSRSSYNEQFF.

This clonotype was observed many times. The chain uses TRBV5-6 and TRBJ2-3, with D maybe TRBD2 (5 bases). V gave up 4 bases and J gave up 1 base, with 13 bases separating them. The germline V gene encodes CDR1 SGHDT and CDR2 YYEEEE. The CDR3 is made up of 15 amino acids. CDR3 residues: CASSDYGARTDTQYF. The CDR3 coding sequence is TGTGCCAGCAGCGACTACGGAGCCCGCACAGATACGCAGTATTTT.

This chain uses TRBV7-9 with TRBJ1-1; D is ambiguous. Germline V gene data show CDR1 as SEHNR and CDR2 as FQNEAQ (reference sequence). Trimming removed 3 bases from V and 1 base from J, with 6 bases in between. The CDR3 spans 13 residues. In nucleotides, the CDR3 is TGTGCCAGCAGCTTCGACAAGAACACTGAAGCTTTCTTT. It specifies CASSFDKNTEAFF.

This clonotype was found a few times. The chain has TRBV20-1 and TRBJ2-1; 9 positions agree with TRBD2. This CDR3 comprises 17 residues. With 6 bases clipped from V and 0 bases from J, the junction kept 12 bases outside the gene matches. CDR1 and CDR2 from the germline V gene are DFQATT and SNEGSKA (reference sequence). CDR3 nucleotides: TGCAGTGCCGAGGAGGGCGGGGGGGTTCTCTCCTACAATGAGCAGTTCTTC. Residues: CSAEEGGGVLSYNEQFF.

This clonotype has at least ten counts. This chain's CDR3 is CSAGPTQHF. The DNA for the CDR3 is TGCAGTGCTGGACCAACCCAGCATTTT. V is TRBV20-1 and J is TRBJ1-5; D not resolved. V was shortened by 5 bases and J by 11 bases, with 7 bases between the two germline ends. The CDR3 totals 9 residues. Germline CDR1 reads DFQATT; CDR2 reads SNEGSKA (reference sequence).

This clonotype was detected ten times or more. The chain recombines TRBV6-1 with TRBJ2-1; the D gene is possibly TRBD2 (6 bases). The CDR3 has 17 residues. The germline CDR1 and CDR2 sequences are MNHNS and SASEGT. With 1 base removed from V and 3 bases from J, the gap between germline ends came to 16 bases. CDR3 loop: CASSEGWGREFYNEQFF. CDR3 bases: TGTGCCAGCAGTGAAGGTTGGGGCCGGGAGTTCTACAATGAGCAGTTCTTC.

This clonotype has ten or more counts. The rearrangement joins TRBV6-1 to TRBJ1-4; TRBD1 matches 7 bases. The ends lost 6 bases at V and 0 bases at J; junction bases unmatched: 4. The germline V gene has CDR1 MNHNS and CDR2 SASEGT. This CDR3 is built from 15 residues. The CDR3 loop reads CASSNTGATNEKLFF. The CDR3 DNA sequence: TGTGCCAGCAGCAATACAGGGGCAACTAATGAAAAACTGTTTTTT.

This clonotype was counted ten times or more. The V call is TRBV6-5, the J call TRBJ2-7, with 10 bases lining up with TRBD2. The trim removed 0 bases at V and 4 bases at J, leaving 6 bases unmatched. This CDR3 comprises 16 residues. CDR1 is MNHEY and CDR2 is SVGAGI in the germline V gene. CDR3 amino acids: CASSYSASGGLYEQYF. CDR3 in DNA: TGTGCCAGCAGTTACTCCGCTAGCGGGGGATTATACGAGCAGTACTTC.

With respect to this clonotype: A much larger clone lies one base from this, so it may be a read error. The rearrangement links TRBV2 to TRBJ2-7, with unresolved D. This CDR3 is built from 12 residues. From germline, CDR1 is SNHLY and CDR2 FYNNEI. CDR3 bases: TGTGCCAGCAGCAGGCAGTTACCAGAGCAGTGCTTC. Protein product: CASSRQLPEQCF.

This clonotype came up many times. The rearrangement joins TRBV20-1 to TRBJ1-2; a weak D match, TRBD1 (6 bases). From germline, CDR1 is DFQATT and CDR2 SNEGSKA (reference sequence). Trimming cost V 6 bases and J 4 bases, with 18 bases left between them. CDR3 length: 14 residues. The CDR3 protein is CSAATGRAGYGYTF. The CDR3, as DNA: TGCAGTGCAGCCACAGGGCGGGCGGGCTATGGCTACACCTTC.

This clonotype was detected a few times. This chain uses TRBV6-6 with TRBJ2-7; the D is unclear. Germline lookup yields CDR1 MNHNY and CDR2 SVGAGI (reference sequence). This CDR3 is 15 amino acids long. V lost 0 bases and J 6 bases, leaving 15 bases between the germline ends. The CDR3 sequence: CASSYSGTEDGEQYF. The DNA for the CDR3 is TGTGCCAGCAGTTACTCAGGAACTGAGGACGGCGAGCAGTACTTC.